A selection of T cell receptor beta chains follows, all from one sample in a study of blood T cells in healthy people across ages. TCRdb itself ran the 5' RACE reads through MiXCR, one entry per CDR3 protein. The sample yields some 920,000 distinct CDR3 sequences, roughly 51% seen once. What was sequenced was blood. These receptors originate from a woman aged 60-75 years in good health. The conserved cysteine and the conserved F or W are not part of the CDR3 here.

J	V	length	CDR3
TRBJ2-7	TRBV28	14	ASRSPLGGVSYEQY
TRBJ2-7	TRBV7-2	13	ASSLEREAPVEQY
TRBJ1-6	TRBV3-1	13	ASSLPGQGNSPLH
TRBJ2-7	TRBV7-2	13	ASSPSGRISYEQY
TRBJ2-7	TRBV5-1	13	ASSDGTGFSYEQY
TRBJ2-7	TRBV27	13	ASWAGASPPYEQY
TRBJ1-2	TRBV4-1	11	ASSQDWSYGYT
TRBJ2-1	TRBV20-1	12	SADLAGGPNEQF
TRBJ2-2	TRBV12-3/TRBV12-4	12	ASTSRGVTGELF
TRBJ2-2	TRBV12-3/TRBV12-4	14	ASSRGPTTSPGELF
TRBJ2-1	TRBV20-1	12	SAGTGTSYNEQF
TRBJ1-2	TRBV6-6	10	ASRTDRSGYT
TRBJ2-3	TRBV5-5	14	ASSPPPAGGGDTQY
TRBJ2-7	TRBV21-1	12	ASSKGTVHYEQY
TRBJ2-1	TRBV4-1	15	ASSQGMRLAGVGEQF
TRBJ1-5	TRBV12-3/TRBV12-4	11	ASSFGIIQPQH
TRBJ1-2	TRBV3-1	11	ASSQVRHYGYT
TRBJ2-7	TRBV25-1	13	ASSESRDPHYEQY
TRBJ2-4	TRBV7-2	11	ASSPLDKNIQY
TRBJ1-1	TRBV20-1	14	SARDPLATANAEAF
TRBJ2-3	TRBV7-9	18	ASSLRRTSGSPVFADTQY
TRBJ2-7	TRBV9	16	ASSVRITGTGTYNEQY
TRBJ2-7	TRBV28	12	ASSEGPSSYEQY
TRBJ2-3	TRBV28	13	ASSFWGRAGDTQY
TRBJ2-1	TRBV4-1	16	ASSGSEQASGRHNEQF
TRBJ2-7	TRBV30	10	AWSQQRYEQY
NA	TRBV6-2/TRBV6-3	13	ASSYLGTHSYEQY
TRBJ2-7	TRBV20-1	13	SARDPEGVGYEQY
TRBJ2-1	TRBV4-1	12	ASTWTSGYNEQF
TRBJ1-4	TRBV20-1	10	SARGPGEKLF
TRBJ2-1	TRBV15	14	ATSTPRGRSYNEQF
TRBJ2-3	TRBV28	13	ASSLGDSRTDTQY
TRBJ2-4	TRBV12-3/TRBV12-4	9	ASSQGNIQY
TRBJ2-1	TRBV27	14	ASSPIPTSGFREQF
TRBJ1-2	TRBV27	17	ASSLDFSPGRKGHYGYT
TRBJ2-7	TRBV28	12	ASSLQGGLYEQY
TRBJ2-3	TRBV5-1	12	ASSLGEVTDTQY
TRBJ1-1	TRBV14	12	ASSQVLPGTEAF
TRBJ2-3	TRBV29-1	12	SGRTSGSADTQY
TRBJ2-1	TRBV7-9	12	ASSLGEGMNEQF
TRBJ2-3	TRBV6-1	12	AGSTRVLTDTQY
TRBJ2-5	TRBV2	15	ASSEEGAGHPQETQY
TRBJ2-5	TRBV2	9	ASSDGSVRY
TRBJ2-7	TRBV7-2	12	ASSHPGLPCEQY
TRBJ2-4	TRBV14	13	ASSQIGLAKNIQY
TRBJ1-5	TRBV30	12	AWSPQGGSEPQH
TRBJ1-1	TRBV6-2/TRBV6-3	11	ASSYLMGGAAF
NA	TRBV20-1	13	SAKDYSSSYNEQY